This T cell receptor beta chain came from a study of cytomegalovirus exposure and HLA in healthy donors. Study results and limitations: Certain sequence variants were highly shared and formed a cluster, and this cluster was likely a sequencing artifact. In vitro experiments confirmed that three CMV-associated chains were specific for CMV antigens.

It was healthy bone marrow donors who served as donors. In germline, CDR1 is LNHDA, CDR2 SQIVND (reference sequence). V shed 3 bases, J shed 4 bases, and the junction held 7 bases outside the gene matches. The CDR3 has 15 residues. With 60 Vbeta and 13 Jbeta primers, the PCR was carried out. Profiled with immunoSEQ multiplex PCR; TCRdb holds only in-frame clones, not every one. Seen here are approximately 150,000 clones, around 85% observed once, and the top ten hold 2.5% to 3.5%. This clone was seen once. Its antigen is undetermined. The chain combines TRBV19 with TRBJ1-2, with TRBD1 identical over 8 bases. The sequenced sample was PBMCs. This receptor was obtained from a woman aged 30 to 39 in good health and CMV-seronegative. CDR3 sequence (DNA): TGTGCCAGTAGTATTTCCTCGGACAGGGCCTATGGCTACACCTTC. Translating gives CASSISSDRAYGYTF.